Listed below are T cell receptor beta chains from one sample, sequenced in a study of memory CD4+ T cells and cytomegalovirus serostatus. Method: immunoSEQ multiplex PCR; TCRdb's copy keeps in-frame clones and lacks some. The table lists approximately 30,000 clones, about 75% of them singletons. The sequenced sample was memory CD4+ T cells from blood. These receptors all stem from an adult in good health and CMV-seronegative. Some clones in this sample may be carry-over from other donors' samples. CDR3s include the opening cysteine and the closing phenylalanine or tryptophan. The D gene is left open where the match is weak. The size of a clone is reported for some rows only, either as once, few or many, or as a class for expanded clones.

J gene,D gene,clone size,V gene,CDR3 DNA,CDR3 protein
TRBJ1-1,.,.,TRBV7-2,TGTGCCACGACAGATTTTTACGACACTGAAGCTTTCTTT,CATTDFYDTEAFF
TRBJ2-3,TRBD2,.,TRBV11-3,TGTGCCAGCAGCTTAGGGGGGGGTCGTGAGTCAGATACGCAGTATTTT,CASSLGGGRESDTQYF
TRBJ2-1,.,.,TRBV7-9,TGTGCCAGCAGCTTACGCAGGGAGAATGAGCAGTTCTTC,CASSLRRENEQFF
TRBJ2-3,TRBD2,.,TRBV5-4,TGTGCCAGCAGCTCCTGGACTAGCGGCACAGATACGCAGTATTTT,CASSSWTSGTDTQYF
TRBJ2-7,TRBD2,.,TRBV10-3,TGTGCCACGGGGGGGGCGGGAGCCGAGCAGTACTTC,CATGGAGAEQYF
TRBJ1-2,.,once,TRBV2,TGTGCCAGCAGTGAAAAGAGGCCCCCAGCGGGTGGCTACACCTTC,CASSEKRPPAGGYTF
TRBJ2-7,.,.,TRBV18,TGTGCCAGCTCATCCTACAGGGACGTCGAGCAGTACTTC,CASSSYRDVEQYF
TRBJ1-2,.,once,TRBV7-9,TGTGCCAGCAGCTTCCCAGGGTTTAATGGCTACACCTTC,CASSFPGFNGYTF
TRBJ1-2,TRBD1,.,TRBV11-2,TGTGCCAGCAGCTCGACAGGGTATGGCTACACCTTC,CASSSTGYGYTF
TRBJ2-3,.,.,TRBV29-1,TGCAGCGTTGCCCAGGGGGGCAACACAGATACGCAGTATTTT,CSVAQGGNTDTQYF
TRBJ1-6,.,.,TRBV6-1,TGTGCCAGCAGTGAAGCTTTAGGGTTTAATTCACCCCTCCACTTT,CASSEALGFNSPLHF
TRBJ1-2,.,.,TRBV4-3,TGCGCCAGCAGCTACGAACAGAACTATGGCTACACCTTC,CASSYEQNYGYTF
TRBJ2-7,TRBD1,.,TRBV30,TGTGCCGGGGGACAGGGCCGTTACGAGCAGTACTTC,CAGGQGRYEQYF